These 5 T cell receptor beta chains originate from one sample sequenced in a study of cytomegalovirus exposure and HLA in healthy donors. Use of 60 Vbeta and 13 Jbeta primers characterized the PCR. Data came from immunoSEQ multiplex PCR; TCRdb stores just in-frame clones and leaves some out. Of roughly 250,000 clones listed, just under 85% are singletons. The specimen sequenced was PBMCs. The receptors come from a middle-aged woman in good health and CMV-seropositive.

CDR3 sequence: CASSFHPASGGELFF. CDR3 sequence (DNA): TGTGCCAGCAGCTTCCACCCGGCTAGCGGCGGGGAGCTGTTTTTT. The chain employs TRBV11-3 and TRBJ2-2; TRBD2 aligns across 7 bases. There are 15 residues in the CDR3. CDR1 and CDR2 from the germline V gene are SGHNT and YENEEA. Germline trimming cut 3 bases from V and 7 bases from J; bases unmatched to any gene: 8. Combining the CDR3 with reference TRBV11-3 and TRBJ2-2 gives the whole variable domain EAGVVQSPRYKIIEKKQPVAFWCNPISGHNTLYWYLQNLGQGPELLIRYENEEAVDDSQLPKDRFSAERLKGVDSTLKIQPAELGDSAVYLCASSFHPASGGELFFGEGSRLTVL.

The chain carries TRBV4-2 and TRBJ2-1, with TRBD1 as a possible D gene (5 bases). The CDR3 totals 14 residues. The V end was cut by 1 base, the J end by 4 bases, with 8 bases between. Germline V gives CDR1 LGHNA, CDR2 YNFKEQ. CDR3 protein: CASSQGGAYNEQFF. CDR3 nucleotide sequence: TGTGCCAGCAGCCAAGGGGGCGCTTACAATGAGCAGTTCTTC.

V and J are TRBV7-2 and TRBJ1-3; TRBD1 might be the D (6 bases). The V end was cut by 1 base, the J end by 3 bases, with 13 bases between. Germline loops: CDR1 SGHTA, CDR2 FQGNSA. The CDR3 is 16 residues long. The chain's CDR3 is CASSLESGARGNTIYF. The CDR3 DNA is TGTGCCAGCAGCTTAGAGTCAGGGGCGCGTGGAAACACCATATATTTT.

This rearrangement joins TRBV11-1 to TRBJ1-6; the match to TRBD1 covers 9 bases. Germline CDR1 SGHAT, CDR2 FQDESV (reference sequence). Trimming at V came to 5 bases and at J to 10 bases, leaving 12 bases not matched to a gene. CDR3 length: 16 residues. CDR3 sequence (DNA): TGTGCCAGCAGCGCGGACAGGGGCTCGATATACTCACCCCTCCACTTT. It translates to CASSADRGSIYSPLHF.

This chain joins TRBV5-1 and TRBJ2-2, with 7 nucleotides matching TRBD2. V shed 5 bases and J 3 bases; nucleotides not matched to a gene: 4. Germline CDR1 is SGHRS and CDR2 is YFSETQ. There are 14 residues in the CDR3. The CDR3 loop is CASRILAYTGELFF. In DNA form, the CDR3 reads TGCGCCAGCAGAATACTAGCGTACACCGGGGAGCTGTTTTTT. The complete variable domain, with remaining parts taken from reference TRBV5-1 and TRBJ2-2, reads KAGVTQTPRYLIKTRGQQVTLSCSPISGHRSVSWYQQTPGQGLQFLFEYFSETQRNKGNFPGRFSGRQFSNSRSEMNVSTLELGDSALYLCASRILAYTGELFFGEGSRLTVL.